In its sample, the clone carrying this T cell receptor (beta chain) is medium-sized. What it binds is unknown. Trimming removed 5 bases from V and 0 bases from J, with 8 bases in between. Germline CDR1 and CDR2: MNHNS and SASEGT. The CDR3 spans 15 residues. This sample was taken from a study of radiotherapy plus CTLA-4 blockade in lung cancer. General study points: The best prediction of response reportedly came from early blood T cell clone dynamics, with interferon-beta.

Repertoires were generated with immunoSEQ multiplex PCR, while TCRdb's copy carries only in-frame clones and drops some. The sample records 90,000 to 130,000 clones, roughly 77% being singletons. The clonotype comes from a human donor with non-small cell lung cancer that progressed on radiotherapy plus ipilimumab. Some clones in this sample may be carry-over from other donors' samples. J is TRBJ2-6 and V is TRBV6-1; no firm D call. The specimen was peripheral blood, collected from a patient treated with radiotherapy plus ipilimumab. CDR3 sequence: CASSLEASGANVLTF. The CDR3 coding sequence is TGTGCCAGCAGTCTCGAAGCCTCTGGGGCCAACGTCCTGACTTTC.